The sequence of this TCR beta chain was determined in a study of shared clonotypes between healthy human individuals. Trimming pared 4 bases from V and 4 bases from J, leaving 14 bases between. Germline values: CDR1 SEHNR, CDR2 FQNEAQ (reference sequence). The CDR3 length is 15 residues. The method was immunoSEQ multiplex PCR; TCRdb's version includes in-frame clones alone and lacks a portion of them. The sample contains 980,000 or so clones, approximately 76% of which appear only once. The specimen was memory CD4+ T cells sorted from blood. Regarding subset: CD45RA-negative fraction. The sequence was collected from a man aged 18-30 years in good health. V and J are TRBV7-9 and TRBJ2-1; D remains unclear. In nucleotides, the CDR3 is TGTGCCAGCAGCTCCCTCGGAGCCCATTACAATGAGCAGTTCTTC. Translated, it gives CASSSLGAHYNEQFF.